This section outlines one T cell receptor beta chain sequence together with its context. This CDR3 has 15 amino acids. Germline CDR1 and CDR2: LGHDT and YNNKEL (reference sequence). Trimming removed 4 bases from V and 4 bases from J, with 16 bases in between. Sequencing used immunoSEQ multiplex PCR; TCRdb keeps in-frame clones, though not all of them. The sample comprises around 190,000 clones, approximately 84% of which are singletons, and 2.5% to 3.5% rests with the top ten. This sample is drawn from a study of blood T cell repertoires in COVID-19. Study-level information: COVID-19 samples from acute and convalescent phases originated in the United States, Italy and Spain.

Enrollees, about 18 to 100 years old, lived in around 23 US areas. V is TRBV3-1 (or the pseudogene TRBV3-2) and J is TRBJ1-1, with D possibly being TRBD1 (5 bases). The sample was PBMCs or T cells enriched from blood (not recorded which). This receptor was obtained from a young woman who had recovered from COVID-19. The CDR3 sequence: CASSPRWQGGTEAFF. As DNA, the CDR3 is TGTGCCAGCAGCCCGAGGTGGCAGGGCGGCACTGAAGCTTTCTTT.